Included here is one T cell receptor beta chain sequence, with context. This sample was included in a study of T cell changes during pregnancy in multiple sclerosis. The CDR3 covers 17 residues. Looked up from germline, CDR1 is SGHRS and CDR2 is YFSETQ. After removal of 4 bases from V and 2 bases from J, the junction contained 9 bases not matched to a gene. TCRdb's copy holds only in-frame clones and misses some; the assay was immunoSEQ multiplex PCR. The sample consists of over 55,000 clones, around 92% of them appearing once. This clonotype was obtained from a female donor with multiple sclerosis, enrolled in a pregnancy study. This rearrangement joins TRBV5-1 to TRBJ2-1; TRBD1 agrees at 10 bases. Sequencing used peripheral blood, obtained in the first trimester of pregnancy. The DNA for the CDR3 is TGCGCCAGCAGCATATACCCCGGGACAGGGGCCTACAATGAGCAGTTCTTC. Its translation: CASSIYPGTGAYNEQFF.